This T cell receptor (beta chain) originates from a study of cytomegalovirus exposure and HLA in healthy donors. At the level of the study: Earlier, approximately 110 million unique TCR beta sequences were recovered from around 180 million T cells by an analysis. The study, taken as a whole, reports: Common viral pathogens seemed, in a later analysis, to connect with several of the most significant clusters. A missense DCLRE1C variant was associated with V- and J-gene trimming of TCR beta chains in a later analysis, and an independent cohort replicated the association.

Germline V gives CDR1 SGHRS, CDR2 YFSETQ. The CDR3 is 15 residues long. The trim removed 4 bases at V and 4 bases at J, leaving 8 bases unmatched. About this clone itself: Its antigen remains unidentified.

It was with 60 Vbeta and 13 Jbeta primers that the PCR ran. The table came from immunoSEQ multiplex PCR; TCRdb's copy has only in-frame clones and leaves some out. The sample has about 80,000 clones; 65% to 85% are singletons. The receptor comes from a man aged 45-65 years in good health and CMV-seronegative. The sequenced sample consisted of PBMCs. The rearrangement joins TRBV5-1 to TRBJ1-3; 7 bases match TRBD1. CDR3: CASSQTGDGGNTIYF. Written as DNA, the CDR3 is TGCGCCAGCAGCCAAACAGGGGACGGAGGAAACACCATATATTTT.